This T cell receptor beta chain was found in a study of technical replicates of blood from a few donors. The length of the CDR3 is 16 residues. V gave up 3 bases and J gave up 1 base; unmatched junction bases: 0. The germline gives CDR1 KGHSH, CDR2 LQKENI. The method was immunoSEQ multiplex PCR; TCRdb's version includes in-frame clones alone and lacks a portion of them. The table has under 90,000 clones, roughly 94% seen once. Sequenced sample: T cells isolated from PBMCs. The clonotype comes from a human donor in good health. The J gene is TRBJ2-5, the V gene TRBV18; 15 nucleotides match TRBD2. CDR3 coding DNA: TGTGCCAGCTCACCGGGACTAGCGGGGGGCCAAGAGACCCAGTACTTC. As protein: CASSPGLAGGQETQYF.